This T cell receptor (beta chain) originates from a study of neurological immune-mediated disorders. The unsorted libraries were prepared from 2 million PBMCs (stored at -80 C). Many counts were recorded for this clonotype. What it binds is unknown. The cDNA came from 5'RACE with 10-nucleotide random UMIs. A single record per CDR3 protein comes from TCRdb applying MiXCR to the 5' RACE reads. The table has tens of thousands of distinct CDR3 sequences, about 13% seen once. Study-wide results and limits: Falling below healthy controls, multiple sclerosis showed the least TCR clonal expansion, while HTLV-1-associated myelopathy showed the most.

V lost 3 bases, J lost 5 bases, and 20 bases lay in between. The germline V gene encodes CDR1 SGHRS and CDR2 YFSETQ. This CDR3 spans 16 amino acids. Sequenced: PBMCs. This chain links TRBV5-1 with TRBJ1-1; tentatively, D is TRBD1 (6 bases). This clonotype was sampled from a woman aged 60-70 years with HTLV-1-associated myelopathy (HAM/TSP). In DNA, the CDR3 is TGCGCCAGCAGCTCGGCTCCTAGGAGCCAGGGGACTGAAGCTTTCTTT. Translation gives CASSSAPRSQGTEAFF.